The rows below give T cell receptor beta chains drawn from one sample of a study of shared clonotypes between healthy human individuals. Clones were read by immunoSEQ multiplex PCR, and TCRdb kept only the in-frame ones, dropping some. Here the sample spans 2 million to 2.5 million clones, 80% to 95% being singletons. The material sequenced was naive CD4+ T cells from PBMCs. These receptor sequences come from a man between 18 and 35 years old in good health. Some clones in this sample may be carry-over from other donors' samples. CDR3s include the opening cysteine and the closing phenylalanine or tryptophan. The D gene is left open where the match is weak. Some rows mark clone size as missing; the rest say once, few, many or name a class of expanded clone.

size | D | J | V | DNA | CDR3
NA | TRBD2 | TRBJ2-5 | TRBV5-4 | TGTGCCAGCAGCGGGCGGACTGGCGGGAGGAGGGAGACCCAGTACTTC | CASSGRTGGRRETQYF
NA | NA | TRBJ2-7 | TRBV5-1 | TGCGCCAGCAGCACCGGGACATCAGACGAGCAGTACTTC | CASSTGTSDEQYF
NA | NA | TRBJ1-2 | TRBV15 | TGTGCCACCAGCAGAGATCAAGGGGGGCCCTATGGCTACACCTTC | CATSRDQGGPYGYTF
NA | NA | TRBJ2-2 | TRBV7-3 | TGTGCCAGCAGACCAGGGACCAGCAGCGGGGAGCTGTTTTTT | CASRPGTSSGELFF
NA | NA | TRBJ1-5 | TRBV5-4 | TGTGCCAGCAGCTTGGACGGCGCACCCCAGCATTTT | CASSLDGAPQHF
NA | NA | TRBJ1-5 | TRBV29-1 | TGCAGCGTTGGTGAGGGCAATCAGCCCCAGCATTTT | CSVGEGNQPQHF
NA | NA | TRBJ2-5 | TRBV27 | TGTGCCAGGAAGAGTGAACTAGTGGGTGAGACCCAGTACTTC | CARKSELVGETQYF
NA | NA | TRBJ2-7 | TRBV2 | TGTGCCAGCAGTGAAGCGTTCCGGGACACCTCCTACGAGCAGTACTTC | CASSEAFRDTSYEQYF
few | TRBD1 | TRBJ1-2 | TRBV5-4 | TGTGCCAGCAGCTTGTGGACAGGTCCTGGCTACACCTTC | CASSLWTGPGYTF
NA | NA | TRBJ2-7 | TRBV4-1 | TGCGCCAGCAGCCAAGTTGCAGTTTCGAGCTCCTACGAGCAGTACTTC | CASSQVAVSSSYEQYF
NA | NA | TRBJ2-1 | TRBV29-1 | TGCAGCGTTGAAGAGAGGAAACCCTACAATGAGCAGTTCTTC | CSVEERKPYNEQFF
NA | NA | TRBJ2-2 | TRBV18 | TGTGCCAGCTCACAAAACAATCCAACAGTGAACACCGGGGAGCTGTTTTTT | CASSQNNPTVNTGELFF
NA | NA | TRBJ1-2 | TRBV28 | TGTGCCAGCCGCTCGGGGAACAGAAATGGCTACACCTTC | CASRSGNRNGYTF
NA | TRBD2 | TRBJ2-1 | TRBV5-1 | TGCGCCAGCAGCTTGGCCCCAGCGGGAGTGAGTGAGCAGTTCTTC | CASSLAPAGVSEQFF
few | TRBD2 | TRBJ2-1 | TRBV2 | TGTGCCAGCAGTGAATTGGCTACTAGCGGGGGGGCTTACAATGAGCAGTTCTTC | CASSELATSGGAYNEQFF
NA | NA | TRBJ2-7 | TRBV29-1 | TGCAGCGTTGAAGATCTTAGGAAGGGGTTCCCCTACGAGCAGTACTTC | CSVEDLRKGFPYEQYF
NA | TRBD1 | TRBJ2-5 | TRBV5-1 | TGCGCCAGCAGACAGGGGGCTCAGGAAGAGACCCAGTACTTC | CASRQGAQEETQYF
NA | NA | TRBJ2-2 | TRBV5-1 | TGCGCCAGCAGCTTGGTGGTGGCAGGGCCTCCGAACACCGGGGAGCTGTTTTTT | CASSLVVAGPPNTGELFF
few | TRBD1 | TRBJ1-4 | TRBV5-1 | TGCGCCAGCAGCTTGGGACAGGGTAATGAAAAACTGTTTTTT | CASSLGQGNEKLFF
NA | NA | TRBJ2-5 | TRBV2 | TGTGCCAGCAGTGAAGGCTGGGAGACCCAGTACTTC | CASSEGWETQYF